This T cell receptor (beta chain) was observed in a study of cytotoxic CD8 clonotypes in ibrutinib-treated CLL. Study at large: IGHV unmutated 17 to 18; relapsed/refractory around twelve; treatment-naive approximately 16. General study findings and limits: Before falling back toward baseline at progression, clonality had risen at the time of ibrutinib response. Researchers report that baseline clonality outpaced age-matched healthy donors and tracked circulating CD8+ T-cell counts.

The planned depth of sequencing spanned 1 in 200,000 to 1 in 1 million T cells. Clones were sequenced by immunoSEQ multiplex PCR, and TCRdb holds only the in-frame ones, with some missing. The top ten clones hold about an eighth of a sample with some 200,000 clones, around three quarters of them seen once. V shed 0 bases and J 9 bases; nucleotides not matched to a gene: 6. From germline, CDR1 is SGHNT and CDR2 YENEEA. This CDR3 is built from 15 residues. On this clone itself: The antigen remains unidentified.

This receptor was identified in a human donor with chronic lymphocytic leukemia. V and J are TRBV11-3 and TRBJ2-1, with 9 bases fitting TRBD2. The starting material was PBMCs, obtained after 24 months of ibrutinib treatment. CDR3 sequence: CASSLDHSGRSEQFF. CDR3 nucleotides: TGTGCCAGCAGCTTAGACCATAGCGGGAGATCTGAGCAGTTCTTC. The full variable domain, in which reference TRBV11-3 and TRBJ2-1 provide the parts outside the CDR3, is EAGVVQSPRYKIIEKKQPVAFWCNPISGHNTLYWYLQNLGQGPELLIRYENEEAVDDSQLPKDRFSAERLKGVDSTLKIQPAELGDSAVYLCASSLDHSGRSEQFFGPGTRLTVL.